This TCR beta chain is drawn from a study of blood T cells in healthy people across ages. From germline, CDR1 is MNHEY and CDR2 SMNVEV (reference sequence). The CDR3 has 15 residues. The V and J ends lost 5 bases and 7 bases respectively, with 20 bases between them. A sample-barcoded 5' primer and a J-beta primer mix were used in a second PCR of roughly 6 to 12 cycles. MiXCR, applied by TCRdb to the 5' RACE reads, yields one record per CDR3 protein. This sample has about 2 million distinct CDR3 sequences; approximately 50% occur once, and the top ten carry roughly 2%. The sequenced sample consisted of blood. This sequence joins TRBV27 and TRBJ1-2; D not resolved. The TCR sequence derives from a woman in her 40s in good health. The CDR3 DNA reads TGTGCCAGCAGTCCCCCGGGGAGGAGGCAAGGTGGCTACACCTTC. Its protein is CASSPPGRRQGGYTF.